The clone carrying this T cell receptor beta chain was detected only a few times. The data derive from a study of T cell repertoires in cytomegalovirus infection. MiXCR was run by TCRdb on the reads, yielding one entry per CDR3 protein. The sample has approximately 500,000 distinct CDR3 sequences; 26% are singletons. Germline V gene sequence: CDR1 ENHRY, CDR2 SYGVKD. The CDR3 has 15 amino acids. Trimming removed 9 bases from V and 6 bases from J; junction bases left unmatched: 9. Sequencing used PBMCs. The J gene is TRBJ1-5, the V gene TRBV10-3, with 12 bases matching TRBD1. The clonotype originates from a human donor in good health (CMV status not recorded). Some clones in this sample may be carry-over from other donors' samples. CDR3 in DNA: TGTGCCATTAGACCGGGACAGGGGGCCGGTCAGCCCCAGCATTTT. Translation: CAIRPGQGAGQPQHF.